This T cell receptor beta chain was recorded in a study of T cell changes during pregnancy in multiple sclerosis. Produced via immunoSEQ multiplex PCR; TCRdb's table is partial and in-frame only. There are 30,000 to 35,000 clones in the sample; 75% to 95% occur only once, and over 8.5% lies in the top ten. From germline, CDR1 is LGHNA and CDR2 YNFKEQ. The CDR3 is 17 residues long. The trim removed 5 bases at V and 2 bases at J, leaving 15 bases unmatched. The sequences come from CD8+ T cells from peripheral blood mononuclear cells, collected before pregnancy. The rearrangement joins TRBV4-2 to TRBJ2-7; 7 bases line up with TRBD2. This TCR was sampled from a female donor with multiple sclerosis, enrolled in a pregnancy study. As DNA, the CDR3 is TGTGCCAGCAGCACCGCCGGGGCTAGCGGAAGAACCTACGAGCAGTACTTC. Its translation is CASSTAGASGRTYEQYF.